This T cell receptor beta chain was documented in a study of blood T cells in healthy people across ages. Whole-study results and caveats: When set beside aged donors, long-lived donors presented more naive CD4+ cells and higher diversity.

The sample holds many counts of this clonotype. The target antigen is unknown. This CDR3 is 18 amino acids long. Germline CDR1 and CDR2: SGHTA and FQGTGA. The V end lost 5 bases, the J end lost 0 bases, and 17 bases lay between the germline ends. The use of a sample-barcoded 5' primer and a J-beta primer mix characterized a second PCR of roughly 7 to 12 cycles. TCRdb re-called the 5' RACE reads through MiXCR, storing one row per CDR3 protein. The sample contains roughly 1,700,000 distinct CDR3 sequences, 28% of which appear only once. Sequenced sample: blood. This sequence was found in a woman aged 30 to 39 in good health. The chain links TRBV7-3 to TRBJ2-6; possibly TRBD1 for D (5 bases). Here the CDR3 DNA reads TGTGCCAGCAGCCCCCAGGGCCCCCTGAACTCTGGGGCCAACGTCCTGACTTTC. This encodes CASSPQGPLNSGANVLTF.